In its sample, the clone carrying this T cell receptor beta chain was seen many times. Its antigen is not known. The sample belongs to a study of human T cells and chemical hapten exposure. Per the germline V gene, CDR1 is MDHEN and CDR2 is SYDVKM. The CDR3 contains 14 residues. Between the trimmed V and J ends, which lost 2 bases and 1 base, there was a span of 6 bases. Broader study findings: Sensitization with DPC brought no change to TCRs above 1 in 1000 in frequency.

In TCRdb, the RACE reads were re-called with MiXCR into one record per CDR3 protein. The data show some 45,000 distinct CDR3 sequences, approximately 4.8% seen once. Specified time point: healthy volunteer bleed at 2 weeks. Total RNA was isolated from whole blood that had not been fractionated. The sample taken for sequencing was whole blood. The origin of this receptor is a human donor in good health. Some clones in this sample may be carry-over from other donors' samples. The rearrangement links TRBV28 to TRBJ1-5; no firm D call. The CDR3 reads CASSLPGSNQPQHF. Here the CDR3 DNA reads TGTGCCAGCAGTTTACCGGGAAGCAATCAGCCCCAGCATTTT.